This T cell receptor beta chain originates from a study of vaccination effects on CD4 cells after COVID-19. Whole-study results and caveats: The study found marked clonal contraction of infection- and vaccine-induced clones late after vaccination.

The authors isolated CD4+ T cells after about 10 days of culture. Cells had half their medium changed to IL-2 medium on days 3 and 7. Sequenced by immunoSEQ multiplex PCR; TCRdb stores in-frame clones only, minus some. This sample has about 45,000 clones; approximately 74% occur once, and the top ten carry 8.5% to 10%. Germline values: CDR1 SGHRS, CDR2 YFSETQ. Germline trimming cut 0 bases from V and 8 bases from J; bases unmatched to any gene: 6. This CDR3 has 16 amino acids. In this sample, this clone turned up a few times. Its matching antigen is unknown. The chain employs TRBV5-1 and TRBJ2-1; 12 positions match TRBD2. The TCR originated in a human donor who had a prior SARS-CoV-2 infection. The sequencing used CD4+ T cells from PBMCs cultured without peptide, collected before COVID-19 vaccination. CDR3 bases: TGCGCCAGCAGCTTGGCGGCTAGCGGGAGGGAGGATGAGCAGTTCTTC. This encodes CASSLAASGREDEQFF.